The entry below gives a single TCR beta chain sequence along with its context. This entry is derived from a study of blood T cell repertoires in COVID-19. About the research overall: T cells, B-cell-depleted T cells, or PBMCs supplied cDNA or gDNA.

As originally analysed: Scientists estimated how many nucleated cells there were by amplifying reference gene primers. Sequenced by immunoSEQ multiplex PCR; TCRdb stores in-frame clones only, minus some. V and J calls plus clone size are reproduced from that table; the DNA served to infer D and trimming. The sample holds 150,000 or so clones, 80% to 95% seen once. The CDR3 covers 15 residues. The V gene end was trimmed by 0 bases and the J gene end by 7 bases; junction bases not matched to a gene: 5. Germline loops: CDR1 SGHRS, CDR2 YFSETQ. The chain links TRBV5-1 to TRBJ1-4; 8 bases map to TRBD1. The TCR comes from a man under 40 with COVID-19, enrolled during active disease. Sample: peripheral blood. This chain's CDR3 is CASSLGQGAPEKLFF. In DNA form, the CDR3 reads TGCGCCAGCAGCTTGGGGCAGGGGGCGCCTGAAAAACTGTTTTTT.